This entry features one T cell receptor beta chain sequence. Its cognate antigen is unknown. Sequenced by immunoSEQ multiplex PCR; TCRdb stores in-frame clones only, minus some. The repertoire holds 120,000 or so clones, 70% to 90% seen once, with 5% to 7% in the top ten. This sample is part of a study of T cell responses to AZD1222 COVID-19 vaccine. The CDR3 consists of 13 residues. The germline gives CDR1 LNHDA, CDR2 SQIVND (reference sequence). Trimming shortened V by 4 bases and J by 4 bases, and 8 bases separated the two germline ends. Study-level points and caveats: Two AZD1222 doses significantly raised spike-specific TCR breadth and depth over controls. Possibly, clonal diversity was underestimated; donors were largely white British and included more females. Repertoire collection took place solely once the T cell response had peaked.

This clonotype was obtained from an adult in good health. The input for sequencing was peripheral blood, taken on day 0 of AZD1222 vaccination. The chain employs TRBV19 and TRBJ2-1; D is possibly TRBD2 (6 bases). CDR3 residues: CASSTAGYNEQFF. CDR3 nucleotide sequence: TGTGCCAGTAGTACGGCGGGGTACAATGAGCAGTTCTTC.